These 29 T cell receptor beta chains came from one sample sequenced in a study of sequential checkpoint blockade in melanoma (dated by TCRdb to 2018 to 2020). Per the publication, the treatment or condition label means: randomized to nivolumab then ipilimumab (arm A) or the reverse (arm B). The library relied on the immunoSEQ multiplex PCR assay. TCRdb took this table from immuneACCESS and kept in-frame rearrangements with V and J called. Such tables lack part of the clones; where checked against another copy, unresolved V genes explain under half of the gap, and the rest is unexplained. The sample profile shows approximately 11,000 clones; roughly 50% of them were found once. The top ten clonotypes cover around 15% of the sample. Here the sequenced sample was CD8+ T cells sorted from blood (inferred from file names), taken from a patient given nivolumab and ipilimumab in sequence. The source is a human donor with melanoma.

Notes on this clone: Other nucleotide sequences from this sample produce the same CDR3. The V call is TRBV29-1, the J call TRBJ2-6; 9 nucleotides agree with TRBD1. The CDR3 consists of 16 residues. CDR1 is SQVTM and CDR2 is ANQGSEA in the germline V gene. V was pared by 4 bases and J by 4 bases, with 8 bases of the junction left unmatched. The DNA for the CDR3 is TGCAGCGTTGGGGGGACAGGGCCCTCCGGGGCCAACGTCCTGACTTTC. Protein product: CSVGGTGPSGANVLTF.

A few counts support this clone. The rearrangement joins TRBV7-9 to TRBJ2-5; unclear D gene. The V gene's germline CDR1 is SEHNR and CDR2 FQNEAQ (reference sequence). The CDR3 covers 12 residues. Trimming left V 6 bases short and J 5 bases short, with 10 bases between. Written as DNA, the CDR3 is TGTGCCAGCAGTCTAGGCCGGGAGACCCAGTACTTC. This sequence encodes CASSLGRETQYF.

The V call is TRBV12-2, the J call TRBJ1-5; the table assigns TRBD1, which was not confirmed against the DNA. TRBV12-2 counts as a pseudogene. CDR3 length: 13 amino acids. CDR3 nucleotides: TGTGCAAGTCGCTTCAGGGTGAGACAGCCCCAGCATTTT. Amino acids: CASRFRVRQPQHF.

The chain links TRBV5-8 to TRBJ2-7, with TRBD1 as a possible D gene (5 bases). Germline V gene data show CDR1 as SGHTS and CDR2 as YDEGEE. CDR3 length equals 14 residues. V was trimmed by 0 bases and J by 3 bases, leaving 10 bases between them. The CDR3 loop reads CASSLGYRSYEQYF. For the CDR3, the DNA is TGTGCCAGCAGCTTGGGGTACAGGAGCTACGAGCAGTACTTC. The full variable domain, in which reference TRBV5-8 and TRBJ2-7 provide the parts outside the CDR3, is EAGVTQSPTHLIKTRGQQATLRCSPISGHTSVYWYQQALGLGLQFLLWYDEGEERNRGNFPPRFSGRQFPNYSSELNVNALELEDSALYLCASSLGYRSYEQYFGPGTRLTVT.

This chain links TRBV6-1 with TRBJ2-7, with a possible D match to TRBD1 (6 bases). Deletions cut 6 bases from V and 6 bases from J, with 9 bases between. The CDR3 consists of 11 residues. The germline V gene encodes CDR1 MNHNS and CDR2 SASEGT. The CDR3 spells CASRGHGEQYF. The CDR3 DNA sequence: TGTGCCAGCAGGGGACATGGCGAGCAGTACTTC.

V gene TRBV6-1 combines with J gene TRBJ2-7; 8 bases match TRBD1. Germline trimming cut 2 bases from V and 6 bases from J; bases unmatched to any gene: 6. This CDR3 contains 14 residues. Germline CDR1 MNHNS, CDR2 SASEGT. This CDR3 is CASSESPGGTEQYF. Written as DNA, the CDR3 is TGTGCCAGCAGTGAATCGCCAGGGGGCACCGAGCAGTACTTC.

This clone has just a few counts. Here the CDR3 DNA reads TGTGCCAGCAGTCTCACAGGGGTGGACGAGCAGTACTTC. Residues: CASSLTGVDEQYF. This rearrangement joins TRBV28 to TRBJ2-7, with TRBD1 matching over 7 bases. The V and J ends lost 5 bases and 5 bases, in that order; junction bases with no gene match: 6. Per germline, CDR1 MDHEN and CDR2 SYDVKM. The CDR3 has 13 residues.

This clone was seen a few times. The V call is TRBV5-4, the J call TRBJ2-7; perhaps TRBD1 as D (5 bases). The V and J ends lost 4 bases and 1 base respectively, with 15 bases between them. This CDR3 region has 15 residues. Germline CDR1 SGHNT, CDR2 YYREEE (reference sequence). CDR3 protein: CASSQEGVSSYEQYF. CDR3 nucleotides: TGTGCCAGCAGCCAAGAAGGGGTCTCTTCCTACGAGCAGTACTTC.

The CDR3 DNA reads TGCAGCGTGGACGGAGGCGACAGGGCTCCCCCTAACTATGGCTACACCTTC. Translation: CSVDGGDRAPPNYGYTF. V is TRBV29-1 and J is TRBJ1-2, with TRBD1 matching over 7 bases. CDR1 is SQVTM, CDR2 ANQGSEA, per germline. V was clipped by 6 bases and J by 0 bases; unmatched bases: 16. The CDR3 is made up of 17 amino acids. Full variable domain (missing parts from reference TRBV29-1 and TRBJ1-2): SAVISQKPSRDICQRGTSLTIQCQVDSQVTMMFWYRQQPGQSLTLIATANQGSEATYESGFVIDKFPISRPNLTFSTLTVSNMSPEDSSIYLCSVDGGDRAPPNYGYTFGSGTRLTVV.

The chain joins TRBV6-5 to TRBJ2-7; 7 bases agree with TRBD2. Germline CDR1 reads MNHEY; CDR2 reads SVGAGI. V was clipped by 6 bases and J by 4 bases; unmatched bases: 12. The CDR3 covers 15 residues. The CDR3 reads CASSHFSGATYEQYF. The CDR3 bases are TGTGCCAGCAGCCATTTCAGCGGGGCGACGTACGAGCAGTACTTC.

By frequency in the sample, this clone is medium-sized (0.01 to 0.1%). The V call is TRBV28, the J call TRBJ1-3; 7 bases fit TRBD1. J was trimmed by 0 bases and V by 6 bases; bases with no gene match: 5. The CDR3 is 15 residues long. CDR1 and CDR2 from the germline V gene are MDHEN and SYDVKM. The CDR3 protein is CASRYDRVSGNTIYF. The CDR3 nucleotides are TGTGCCAGCAGGTACGACAGGGTCTCTGGAAACACCATATATTTT.

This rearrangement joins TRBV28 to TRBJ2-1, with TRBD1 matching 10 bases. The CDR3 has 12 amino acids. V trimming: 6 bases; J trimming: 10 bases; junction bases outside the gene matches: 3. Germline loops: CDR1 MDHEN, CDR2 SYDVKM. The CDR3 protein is CASSPDRGEQFF. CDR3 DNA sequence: TGTGCCAGCAGCCCGGACAGGGGGGAGCAGTTCTTC. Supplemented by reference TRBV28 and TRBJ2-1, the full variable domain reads DVKVTQSSRYLVKRTGEKVFLECVQDMDHENMFWYRQDPGLGLRLIYFSYDVKMKEKGDIPEGYSVSREKKERFSLILESASTNQTSMYLCASSPDRGEQFFGPGTRLTVL.

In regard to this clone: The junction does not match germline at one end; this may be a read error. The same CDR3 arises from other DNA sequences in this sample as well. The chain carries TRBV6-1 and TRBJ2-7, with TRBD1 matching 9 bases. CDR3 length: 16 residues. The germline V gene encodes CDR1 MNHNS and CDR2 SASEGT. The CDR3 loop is CASSEAATGGSYEQYF. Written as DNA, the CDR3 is TGTGCCAGCAGCGAAGCGGCGACAGGGGGCTCCTACGAGCAGTACTTC.

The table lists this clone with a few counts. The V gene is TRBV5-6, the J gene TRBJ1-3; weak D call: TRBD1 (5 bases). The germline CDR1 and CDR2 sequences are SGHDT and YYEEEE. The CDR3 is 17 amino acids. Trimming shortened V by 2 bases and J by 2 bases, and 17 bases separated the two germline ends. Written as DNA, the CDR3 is TGTGCCAGCAGCTTAGATTGGACACCGAGGACTGGAAACACCATATATTTT. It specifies CASSLDWTPRTGNTIYF.

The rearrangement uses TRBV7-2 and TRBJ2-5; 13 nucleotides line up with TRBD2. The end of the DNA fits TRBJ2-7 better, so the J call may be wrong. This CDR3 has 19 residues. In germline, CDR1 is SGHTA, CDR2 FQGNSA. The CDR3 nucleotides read TGTGCCAGCAGCTTATCCGGGACTAGCGGGACGATGGATGCCTACGAGCAGTACTTC. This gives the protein CASSLSGTSGTMDAYEQYF.

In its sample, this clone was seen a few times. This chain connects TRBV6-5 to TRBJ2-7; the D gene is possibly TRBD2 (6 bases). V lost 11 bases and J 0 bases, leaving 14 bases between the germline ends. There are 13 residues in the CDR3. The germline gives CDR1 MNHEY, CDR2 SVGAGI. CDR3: CAVGGASSYEQYF. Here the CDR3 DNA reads TGTGCCGTTGGAGGGGCCAGCTCCTACGAGCAGTACTTC.

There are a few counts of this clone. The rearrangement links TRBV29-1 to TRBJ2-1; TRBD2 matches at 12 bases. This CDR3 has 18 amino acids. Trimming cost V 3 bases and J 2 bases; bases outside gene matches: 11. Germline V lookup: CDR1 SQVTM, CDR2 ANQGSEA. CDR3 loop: CSVDGLAGGPGTYNEQFF. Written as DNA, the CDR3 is TGCAGCGTTGACGGTCTAGCGGGAGGGCCAGGAACCTACAATGAGCAGTTCTTC.

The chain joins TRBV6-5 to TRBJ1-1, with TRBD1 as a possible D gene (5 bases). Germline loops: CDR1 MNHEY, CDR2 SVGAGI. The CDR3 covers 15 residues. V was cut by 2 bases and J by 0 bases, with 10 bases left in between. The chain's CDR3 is CASSYAAGMNTEAFF. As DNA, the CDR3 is TGTGCCAGCAGTTACGCGGCAGGGATGAACACTGAAGCTTTCTTT.

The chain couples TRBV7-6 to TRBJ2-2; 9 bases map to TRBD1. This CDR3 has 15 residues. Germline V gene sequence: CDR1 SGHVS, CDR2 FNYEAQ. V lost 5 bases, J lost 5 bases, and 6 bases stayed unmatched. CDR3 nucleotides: TGTGCCAGCAGCCAGGGACAGGGTAGGACCGGGGAGCTGTTTTTT. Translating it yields CASSQGQGRTGELFF.

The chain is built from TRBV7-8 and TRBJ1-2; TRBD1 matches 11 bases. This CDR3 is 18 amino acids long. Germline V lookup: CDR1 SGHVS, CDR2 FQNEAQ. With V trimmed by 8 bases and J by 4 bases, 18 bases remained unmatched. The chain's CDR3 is CASFGVASGQGVGYGYTF. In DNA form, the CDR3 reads TGTGCCAGCTTCGGCGTAGCTTCGGGACAGGGGGTCGGCTATGGCTACACCTTC.

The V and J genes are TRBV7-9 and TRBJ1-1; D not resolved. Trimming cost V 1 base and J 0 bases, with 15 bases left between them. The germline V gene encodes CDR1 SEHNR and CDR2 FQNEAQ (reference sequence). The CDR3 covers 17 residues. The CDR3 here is CASSLEIGGTMNTEAFF. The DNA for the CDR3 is TGTGCCAGCAGCTTAGAAATCGGAGGAACTATGAACACTGAAGCTTTCTTT.

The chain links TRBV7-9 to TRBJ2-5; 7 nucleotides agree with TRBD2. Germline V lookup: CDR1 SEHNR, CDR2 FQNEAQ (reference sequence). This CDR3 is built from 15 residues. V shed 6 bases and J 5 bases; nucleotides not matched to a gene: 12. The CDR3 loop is CASSQITEGGETQYF. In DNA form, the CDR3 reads TGTGCCAGCAGTCAAATCACGGAGGGAGGGGAGACCCAGTACTTC.

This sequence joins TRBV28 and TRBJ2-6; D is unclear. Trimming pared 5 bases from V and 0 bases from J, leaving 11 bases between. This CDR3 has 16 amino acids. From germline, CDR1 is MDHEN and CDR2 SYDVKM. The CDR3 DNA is TGTGCCAGCAGTCCACGTACTTTCTCTGGGGCCAACGTCCTGACTTTC. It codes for CASSPRTFSGANVLTF.

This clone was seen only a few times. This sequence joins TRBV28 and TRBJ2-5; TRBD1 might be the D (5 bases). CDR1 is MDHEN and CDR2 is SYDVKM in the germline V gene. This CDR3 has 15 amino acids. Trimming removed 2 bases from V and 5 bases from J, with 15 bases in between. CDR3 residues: CASSLGAGSWETQYF. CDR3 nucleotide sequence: TGTGCCAGCAGTTTAGGGGCAGGCAGTTGGGAGACCCAGTACTTC.

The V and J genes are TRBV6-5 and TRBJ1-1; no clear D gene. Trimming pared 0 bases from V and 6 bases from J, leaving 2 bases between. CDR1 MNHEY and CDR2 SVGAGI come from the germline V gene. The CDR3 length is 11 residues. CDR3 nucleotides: TGTGCCAGCAGTTACTCCGCTGAAGCTTTCTTT. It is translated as CASSYSAEAFF.

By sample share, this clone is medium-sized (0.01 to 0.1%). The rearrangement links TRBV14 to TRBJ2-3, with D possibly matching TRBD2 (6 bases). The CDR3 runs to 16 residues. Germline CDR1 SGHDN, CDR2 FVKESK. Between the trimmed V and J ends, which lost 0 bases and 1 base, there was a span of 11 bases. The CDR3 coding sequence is TGTGCCAGCAGCCAAGATCCCGGGAGTCGCACAGATACGCAGTATTTT. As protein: CASSQDPGSRTDTQYF. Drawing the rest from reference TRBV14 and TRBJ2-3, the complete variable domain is EAGVTQFPSHSVIEKGQTVTLRCDPISGHDNLYWYRRVMGKEIKFLLHFVKESKQDESGMPNNRFLAERTGGTYSTLKVQPAELEDSGVYFCASSQDPGSRTDTQYFGPGTRLTVL.

The CDR3 bases are TGTGCCAGCAGATTACCCGGGGAGCAGTACTTC. It yields the protein CASRLPGEQYF. The chain joins TRBV6-5 to TRBJ2-7, with no clear D. V lost 6 bases, J lost 7 bases, and 10 bases lay in between. Germline assignment: CDR1 MNHEY and CDR2 SVGAGI. CDR3 size: 11 residues.

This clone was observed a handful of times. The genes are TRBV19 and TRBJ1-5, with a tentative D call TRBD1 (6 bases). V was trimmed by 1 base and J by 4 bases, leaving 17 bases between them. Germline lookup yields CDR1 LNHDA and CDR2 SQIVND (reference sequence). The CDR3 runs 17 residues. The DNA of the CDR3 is TGTGCCAGTAGTATAGGGGCGGGGGCGCCGGGTAATCAGCCCCAGCATTTT. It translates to CASSIGAGAPGNQPQHF.

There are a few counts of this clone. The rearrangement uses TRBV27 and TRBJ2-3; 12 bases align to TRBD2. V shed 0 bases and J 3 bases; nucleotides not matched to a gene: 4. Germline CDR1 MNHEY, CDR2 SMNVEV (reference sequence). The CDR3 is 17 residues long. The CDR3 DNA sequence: TGTGCCAGCAGTTTATCGTTGACTAGCGGGAGAACAGATACGCAGTATTTT. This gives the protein CASSLSLTSGRTDTQYF.